This TCR beta chain was captured by sequencing in a study of blood T cell repertoires in COVID-19. Turning to the study itself: Collection of acute and convalescent COVID-19 samples took place in the United States, Italy and Spain. Sample material is recorded as cDNA or gDNA derived from T cells, B-cell-depleted T cells, or PBMCs.

Methods used by the authors: Reference gene primer amplification yielded estimated nucleated cell counts. Clones were sequenced by immunoSEQ multiplex PCR, and TCRdb holds only the in-frame ones, with some missing. The V and J calls and clone size come from that table; D and trimming were worked out from the DNA. The data hold roughly 92,000 clones, with roughly 86% observed a single time. Source material: peripheral blood. The receptor was isolated from a man aged 45-65 years with acute or convalescent COVID-19.

CDR3 in amino acids: CASSEESHRGGYEQYF. In nucleotides, the CDR3 is TGTGCCAGCAGTGAAGAGTCCCACAGGGGGGGCTACGAGCAGTACTTC. This sequence joins TRBV2 and TRBJ2-7; D perhaps matches TRBD1 (8 bases). From germline, CDR1 is SNHLY and CDR2 FYNNEI. The CDR3 is 16 residues long. V shed 1 base and J shed 3 bases, with 16 bases lying between them.